A selection of T cell receptor beta chains follows, all from one sample in a study of T cell changes during pregnancy in multiple sclerosis. The repertoire was sequenced with immunoSEQ multiplex PCR; TCRdb's copy has only in-frame clones and lacks some. The data contain fewer than 25,000 clones, 86% of them singletons. Sample: CD8+ T cells from peripheral blood mononuclear cells, taken in the third trimester of pregnancy. These receptors originate from a female donor in good health, enrolled as a control in a pregnancy study. The CDR3 runs from the conserved cysteine through the conserved F or W. The D gene is left open where the match is weak. Where a row states a size, it is once, few, many or the class of an expanded clone; other rows omit it.

>.|TRBV29-1|.|TRBJ1-2
CSVPRTGGYTF
TGCAGCGTTCCCAGAACGGGGGGCTACACCTTC
>once|TRBV6-1|.|TRBJ1-1
CASVSVGTEAFF
TGTGCCAGTGTTTCAGTTGGCACTGAAGCTTTCTTT
>.|TRBV9|.|TRBJ1-2
CASSSSSAYGYTF
TGTGCCAGCAGCTCTTCCAGCGCCTATGGCTACACCTTC
>.|TRBV7-2|.|TRBJ2-5
CASSWGLRGTQYF
TGTGCCAGCAGCTGGGGACTCCGTGGGACCCAGTACTTC
>.|TRBV6-5|.|TRBJ2-1
CASRDYYNEQFF
TGTGCCAGCAGAGACTACTACAATGAGCAGTTCTTC
>.|TRBV10-3|.|TRBJ1-2
CATDDSRINYGYTF
TGTGCCACGGATGACAGCCGCATCAACTATGGCTACACCTTC
>medium-sized|TRBV9|.|TRBJ2-7
CASSVDSTYEQYF
TGTGCCAGCAGCGTGGACTCTACATACGAGCAGTACTTC
>.|TRBV30|TRBD1|TRBJ2-7
CAWSVGDRDYEQYF
TGTGCCTGGAGTGTAGGGGACAGGGACTACGAGCAGTACTTC
>.|TRBV4-3|TRBD2|TRBJ2-3
CASSQDRAGISDTQYF
TGCGCCAGCAGCCAAGATAGAGCGGGAATCTCAGATACGCAGTATTTT
>.|TRBV28|.|TRBJ1-5
CASSQGSNQPQHF
TGTGCCAGCAGTCAGGGTAGCAATCAGCCCCAGCATTTT
>.|TRBV21-1|.|TRBJ2-1
CASRGGGYNEQFF
TGTGCCAGCCGCGGGGGTGGGTACAATGAGCAGTTCTTC
>.|TRBV19|.|TRBJ1-6
CASSIAEDRNSPLHF
TGTGCCAGTAGTATAGCGGAGGACCGAAATTCACCCCTCCACTTT
>once|TRBV4-3|.|TRBJ2-6
CASSQKRSGANVLTF
TGCGCCAGCAGCCAAAAACGGTCTGGGGCCAACGTCCTGACTTTC
>.|TRBV4-1|.|TRBJ2-2
CASSQPVSPGELFF
TGCGCCAGCAGCCAACCGGTTAGTCCCGGGGAGCTGTTTTTT
>few|TRBV5-1|TRBD1|TRBJ2-7
CASSSTSNQGVEQYF
TGCGCCAGCAGCTCAACCTCTAACCAGGGGGTCGAGCAGTACTTC
>.|TRBV5-1|TRBD1|TRBJ1-1
CASSLAGTGRSTEAFF
TGCGCCAGCAGCTTGGCCGGGACAGGAAGGAGCACTGAAGCTTTCTTT
>.|TRBV27|TRBD1|TRBJ2-1
CASSRTGTGWNEQFF
TGTGCCAGCAGCAGGACCGGGACAGGGTGGAATGAGCAGTTCTTC
>.|TRBV27|TRBD1|TRBJ2-7
CASSRDSSYEQYF
TGTGCCAGCAGTCGGGACAGCTCCTACGAGCAGTACTTC
>.|TRBV11-2|.|TRBJ1-2
CASRANYGYTF
TGTGCCAGCCGAGCTAACTATGGCTACACCTTC
>.|TRBV12-5|.|TRBJ1-5
CASGSLSGSNQPQHF
TGTGCTAGTGGTTCACTTTCAGGGTCCAATCAGCCCCAGCATTTT
>.|TRBV27|.|TRBJ2-2
CASSLYRGTGELFF
TGTGCCAGCAGTTTATACCGCGGCACCGGGGAGCTGTTTTTT
>once|TRBV9|TRBD2|TRBJ2-2
CASSVGGGLTGELFF
TGTGCCAGCAGCGTCGGCGGGGGGCTAACCGGGGAGCTGTTTTTT
>few|TRBV7-8|.|TRBJ1-5
CASSLLPREPQHF
TGTGCCAGCAGCCTATTACCCCGGGAGCCCCAGCATTTT
>.|TRBV4-1|TRBD1|TRBJ1-5
CASSQGPQGNQPQHF
TGCGCCAGCAGCCAAGGTCCACAGGGGAATCAGCCCCAGCATTTT
>.|TRBV7-9|.|TRBJ2-1
CASSLGSYNEQFF
TGTGCCAGCAGCTTAGGGAGTTACAATGAGCAGTTCTTC
>.|TRBV7-9|.|TRBJ1-2
CASSPTGNYGYTF
TGTGCCAGCAGCCCTACAGGGAACTATGGCTACACCTTC
>.|TRBV15|.|TRBJ1-3
CATAAGLGNTIYF
TGTGCCACCGCCGCAGGGCTAGGAAACACCATATATTTT
>once|TRBV11-2|.|TRBJ2-5
CASSSSEGWETQYF
TGTGCCAGCAGCTCGTCGGAGGGCTGGGAGACCCAGTACTTC
>.|TRBV19|.|TRBJ2-2
CASSSQDSNTGELFF
TGTGCCAGTAGTTCCCAGGATTCGAACACCGGGGAGCTGTTTTTT
>.|TRBV4-3|TRBD1|TRBJ1-3
CASSQDGTATTSSGNTIYF
TGCGCCAGCAGCCAAGATGGGACAGCTACGACTTCCTCTGGAAACACCATATATTTT
>.|TRBV7-9|.|TRBJ1-4
CASSRAGVDEKLFF
TGTGCCAGCAGCCGGGCGGGAGTGGACGAAAAACTGTTTTTT
>.|TRBV7-9|TRBD1|TRBJ2-4
CASSTYRGSAKNIQYF
TGTGCCAGCAGCACATACAGGGGGTCAGCCAAAAACATTCAGTACTTC
>.|TRBV9|TRBD1|TRBJ2-1
CASSYRDSQPYYNEQFF
TGTGCCAGCAGTTACCGGGACAGTCAACCTTACTACAATGAGCAGTTCTTC
>.|TRBV30|.|TRBJ1-2
CAWRGQGDPYGYTF
TGTGCCTGGAGGGGGCAAGGTGATCCGTATGGCTACACCTTC
>.|TRBV9|.|TRBJ2-6
CASSVSLPGANVLTF
TGTGCCAGCAGCGTATCACTGCCTGGGGCCAACGTCCTGACTTTC